This T cell receptor beta chain originates from a study of OX40 agonist ivuxolimab in advanced cancers. About the research overall: Patients receiving dose escalation had hepatocellular carcinoma, melanoma, renal cell or head and neck cancer.

Repertoires were generated with immunoSEQ multiplex PCR, while TCRdb's copy carries only in-frame clones and drops some. Among around 60,000 clones listed, 75% to 90% were seen once. The length of the CDR3 is 18 residues. Trimming removed 5 bases from V and 0 bases from J, with 21 bases in between. Germline lookup yields CDR1 SGHTA and CDR2 FQGNSA. The source material was CD4+ or CD8+ T cells sorted from blood, sampled in a trial of the OX40 agonist ivuxolimab. This TCR was recovered from an adult with an advanced solid tumor such as melanoma, head and neck, liver or kidney cancer. The chain couples TRBV7-2 to TRBJ2-3; D tentatively fits TRBD1 or TRBD2 (5 bases each). CDR3 protein: CASSQVGPGPSSTDTQYF. The CDR3 bases are TGTGCCAGCAGCCAAGTCGGGCCGGGACCATCTAGCACAGATACGCAGTATTTT.